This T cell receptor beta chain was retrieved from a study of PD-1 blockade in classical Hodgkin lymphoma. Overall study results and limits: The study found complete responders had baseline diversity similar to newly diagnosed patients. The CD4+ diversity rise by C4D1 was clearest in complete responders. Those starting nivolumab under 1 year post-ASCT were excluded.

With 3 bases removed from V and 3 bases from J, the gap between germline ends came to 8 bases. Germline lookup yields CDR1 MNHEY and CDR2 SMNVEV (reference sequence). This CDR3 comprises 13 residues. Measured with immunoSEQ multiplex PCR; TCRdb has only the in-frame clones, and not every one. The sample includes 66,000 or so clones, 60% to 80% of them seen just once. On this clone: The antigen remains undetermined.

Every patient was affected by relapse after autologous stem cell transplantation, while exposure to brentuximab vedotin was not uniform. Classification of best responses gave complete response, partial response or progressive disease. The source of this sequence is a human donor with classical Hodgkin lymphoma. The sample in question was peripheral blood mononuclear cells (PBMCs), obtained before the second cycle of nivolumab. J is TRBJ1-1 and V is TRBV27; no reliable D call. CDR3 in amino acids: CASSFRDYTEAFF. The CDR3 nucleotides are TGTGCCAGCAGTTTCCGGGATTACACTGAAGCTTTCTTT.